The 4 T cell receptor beta chains in this list originate from one sample, sequenced in a study of brain T cells in children with intractable seizures. The protocol was immunoSEQ multiplex PCR, while the TCRdb copy is restricted to in-frame clones and leaves out a portion. The sample lists 70,000 to 85,000 clones, around 91% occurring once. Specimen: peripheral blood, collected at surgery. The receptors come from a girl between 2 and 10 years old with Rasmussen encephalitis and intractable seizures.

The gene calls are TRBV27 and TRBJ2-1; maybe TRBD2 (6 bases). Trimming removed 0 bases from V and 0 bases from J, with 12 bases in between. Germline assignment: CDR1 MNHEY and CDR2 SMNVEV (reference sequence). The CDR3 has 17 amino acids. CDR3 DNA sequence: TGTGCCAGCAGTTTATCGGGGGGAGGATACTCCTACAATGAGCAGTTCTTC. As protein: CASSLSGGGYSYNEQFF.

V is TRBV6-5 and J is TRBJ1-2, with unresolved D. Trimming cost V 2 bases and J 4 bases, with 8 bases left between them. The CDR3 totals 13 residues. Germline V gene data show CDR1 as MNHEY and CDR2 as SVGAGI. CDR3 in amino acids: CASSYAVGYGYTF. CDR3 bases: TGTGCCAGCAGTTACGCTGTGGGCTATGGCTACACCTTC.

The gene calls are TRBV5-1 and TRBJ2-1, with TRBD2 matching over 11 bases. The V segment lost 3 bases and the J segment 1 base; nucleotides outside the gene matches: 9. CDR1 SGHRS and CDR2 YFSETQ come from the germline V gene. The CDR3 sequence is 18 residues long. The CDR3 reads CASSSRLAGSSSYNEQFF. The CDR3 DNA reads TGCGCCAGCAGCTCCCGACTAGCGGGATCTAGTTCCTACAATGAGCAGTTCTTC.

The chain recombines TRBV5-4 with TRBJ2-2; the match to TRBD2 covers 9 bases. With V trimmed by 3 bases and J by 1 base, 7 bases remained unmatched. The CDR3 totals 17 residues. The V gene's germline CDR1 is SGHNT and CDR2 YYREEE (reference sequence). CDR3 nucleotide sequence: TGTGCCAGCAGCTCTGGCGGGGGGGCAGTGAACACCGGGGAGCTGTTTTTT. This encodes CASSSGGGAVNTGELFF. Full variable domain (rest looked up from reference TRBV5-4 and TRBJ2-2): ETGVTQSPTHLIKTRGQQVTLRCSSQSGHNTVSWYQQALGQGPQFIFQYYREEENGRGNFPPRFSGLQFPNYSSELNVNALELDDSALYLCASSSGGGAVNTGELFFGEGSRLTVL.